Reported below is one T cell receptor beta chain. The J segment lost 2 bases and the V segment lost 0 bases, leaving 6 bases of the junction unmatched. The CDR3 has 16 amino acids. Germline CDR1 is MGHRA and CDR2 is YSYEKL. Using immunoSEQ multiplex PCR, the repertoire was profiled, and TCRdb retains in-frame clones only, with some absent. The sample has 500,000 or so clones; around 88% are singletons. This sample was taken from a study of Ad26.COV2.S vaccination and SARS-CoV-2 variants. For the study at large: Once, or twice with 56 days between doses, Ad26.COV2.S was given intramuscularly.

Treatment: some 19 received Ad26.COV2.S at low or high dose, single or two shots; roughly 5 received placebo; per-sample allocation not given. Specimens were obtained on day 63 following the first vaccine or placebo injection. The sample came from a Boston adult aged 18-55 years. The material was peripheral blood, obtained in a trial of Ad26.COV2.S vaccine versus placebo. The clonotype comes from a person aged 18-60 years who received the Ad26.COV2.S COVID-19 vaccine or a placebo. The chain recombines TRBV4-1 with TRBJ1-1, with TRBD1 identical over 7 bases. The DNA of the CDR3 is TGCGCCAGCAGCCAAGAACCGGGACAGATAAACACTGAAGCTTTCTTT. The encoded protein is CASSQEPGQINTEAFF.